This paragraph reports one TCR beta chain. Per the study methods: Reference gene primers were amplified, and this amplification served to estimate nucleated cell counts. Assay used: immunoSEQ multiplex PCR; TCRdb lists only in-frame clones, some missing. V and J calls and clone size are copied from that table; D and trimming were computed from the DNA. The sample has tens of thousands of clones, over 75% seen once. This entry comes from a study of blood T cell repertoires in COVID-19. Study as a whole: COVID-19 samples, acute and convalescent, were from the United States, Italy and Spain. The analysed material was cDNA or gDNA that came from T cells, B-cell-depleted T cells, or PBMCs.

Between the trimmed V and J ends, which lost 4 bases and 8 bases, there was a span of 15 bases. The CDR3 runs 14 residues. CDR1 and CDR2 (germline): ENHRY, SYGVKD. The Seattle patients, enrolled during active infection, were followed longitudinally. Sequenced sample: peripheral blood. The rearrangement uses TRBV10-3 and TRBJ2-1; D is perhaps TRBD1 (5 bases). The receptor was isolated from a woman older than 75 with COVID-19, enrolled during active disease. The CDR3 DNA reads as TGTGCCATCAGTGGGCGCGTGCAGGGTTATGAGCAGTTCTTC. Its protein is CAISGRVQGYEQFF.